What follows are 21 T cell receptor beta chains derived from one specimen sequenced in a study of cytomegalovirus exposure and HLA in healthy donors. PCR primers comprised 60 Vbeta and 13 Jbeta primers. Profiling relied on immunoSEQ multiplex PCR, and the TCRdb table lists in-frame clones only, not all of them. Of some 110,000 clones in the sample, around three quarters were seen once. Sequenced input: PBMCs. These receptors originate from a woman aged 55-70 years in good health and CMV-seropositive.

This clone was counted a few times. The genes are TRBV27 and TRBJ2-7, with D possibly TRBD1 on 5 matching bases. Germline V CDR1 and CDR2: MNHEY, SMNVEV (reference sequence). Trimming took off 0 bases at V and 2 bases at J, with 8 bases between the two ends. CDR3 size: 14 residues. CDR3 sequence reads: CASSLSGRTYEQYF. Here the CDR3 DNA reads TGTGCCAGCAGTTTATCGGGGCGGACCTACGAGCAGTACTTC.

J is TRBJ2-1 and V is TRBV6-6; no reliable D call. This CDR3 is built from 11 residues. Germline CDR1 MNHNY, CDR2 SVGAGI (reference sequence). The ends were cut back, 4 bases at V and 15 bases at J, with 13 bases in the middle. Here the CDR3 DNA reads TGTGCCAGCAGTTCAATCGCCGGGTTGTTCTTC. Its protein is CASSSIAGLFF.

This clone was counted a few times. V is TRBV25-1 and J is TRBJ2-1; no reliable D call. The CDR3 has 14 residues. V lost 4 bases and J lost 6, with 13 bases in between. Germline CDR1 MGHDK, CDR2 SYGVNS. Here the CDR3 DNA reads TGTGCCAGCAGTGTAGAGGCTAGGAGCAATGAGCAGTTCTTC. Translated, it gives CASSVEARSNEQFF.

The V and J genes are TRBV18 and TRBJ1-2; D may be TRBD1 (6 bases). The CDR3 is 14 amino acids. V shed 6 bases and J shed 1 base, with 12 bases lying between them. Germline-derived CDR1 and CDR2 are KGHSH and LQKENI. The CDR3 protein is CASSWTASNYGYTF. The CDR3 nucleotides are TGTGCCAGCTCTTGGACAGCAAGTAACTATGGCTACACCTTC.

CDR3: CASSLVVGTYNEQFF. Here the CDR3 DNA reads TGTGCCAGCAGCTTAGTGGTCGGGACCTACAATGAGCAGTTCTTC. The chain carries TRBV7-9 and TRBJ2-1, with D possibly matching TRBD2 (5 bases). The CDR3 runs to 15 residues. Germline loops: CDR1 SEHNR, CDR2 FQNEAQ (reference sequence). Trimming removed 1 base from V and 2 bases from J, with 9 bases in between.

V gene TRBV11-2 combines with J gene TRBJ2-3; no reliable D call. Germline assignment: CDR1 SGHAT and CDR2 FQNNGV. V was pared by 2 bases and J by 3 bases, with 6 bases between. The length of the CDR3 is 13 residues. CDR3 loop: CASSLKRTDTQYF. CDR3 coding DNA: TGTGCCAGCAGCTTAAAACGGACAGATACGCAGTATTTT.

The V call is TRBV7-2, the J call TRBJ1-3; D might be TRBD1 (6 bases). The CDR3 sequence is 15 residues long. Between the trimmed V and J ends, which lost 3 bases and 0 bases, there was a span of 9 bases. Germline V CDR1 and CDR2: SGHTA, FQGNSA. In DNA, the CDR3 is TGTGCCAGCAGCTTCACAGGGCTCTCTGGAAACACCATATATTTT. Amino acid sequence: CASSFTGLSGNTIYF.

The chain uses TRBV5-1 and TRBJ2-1, with TRBD2 matching 9 bases. The CDR3 is 16 amino acids. Germline-derived CDR1 and CDR2 are SGHRS and YFSETQ. The V segment lost 4 bases and the J segment 7 bases; nucleotides outside the gene matches: 12. For the CDR3, the DNA is TGCGCCAGCAGCCCCTTAAGCGGGGGGTTCGGAAATGAGCAGTTCTTC. This sequence encodes CASSPLSGGFGNEQFF.

This clone was seen only once. This chain connects TRBV5-4 to TRBJ1-1, with 8 bases that match TRBD1. This CDR3 has 17 amino acids. V shed 4 bases, J shed 1 base, and the junction held 12 bases outside the gene matches. CDR1 is SGHNT, CDR2 YYREEE, per germline (reference sequence). The CDR3 DNA reads as TGTGCCAGCAGCCGCGGGACAGGTGGGTGGAAGAACACTGAAGCTTTCTTT. Translating it yields CASSRGTGGWKNTEAFF.

The rearrangement joins TRBV7-9 to TRBJ1-5, with a weak D call TRBD1 (5 bases). Per the germline V gene, CDR1 is SEHNR and CDR2 is FQNEAQ (reference sequence). Trimming took 5 bases from V and 7 from J, leaving 12 bases between them. There are 13 residues in the CDR3. The CDR3 nucleotides read TGTGCCAGCAGCCTCCTGGCAGGGCAGCCCCAGCATTTT. Translation: CASSLLAGQPQHF.

This chain joins TRBV18 and TRBJ2-2; 8 nucleotides agree with TRBD1. V shed 3 bases and J 2 bases; nucleotides not matched to a gene: 2. CDR1 is KGHSH and CDR2 is LQKENI in the germline V gene. The CDR3 consists of 15 residues. CDR3 coding DNA: TGTGCCAGCTCACCGGGACAGGTCAACACCGGGGAGCTGTTTTTT. Its translation: CASSPGQVNTGELFF.

V and J are TRBV4-3 and TRBJ2-5; the D is unclear. The CDR3 loop spans 16 amino acids. V shed 0 bases and J shed 1 base, with 12 bases lying between them. The V gene's germline CDR1 is LGHNA and CDR2 YSLEER. This CDR3 reads CASSQDSQLTQETQYF. CDR3 sequence (DNA): TGCGCCAGCAGCCAAGATTCCCAACTAACCCAAGAGACCCAGTACTTC.

The chain is built from TRBV4-3 and TRBJ2-3; 8 bases agree with TRBD2. In germline, CDR1 is LGHNA, CDR2 YSLEER. V dropped 0 bases and J dropped 4; count of bases not matched to a gene: 3. The CDR3 runs to 15 residues. The CDR3 DNA reads as TGCGCCAGCAGCCAAGAGAGGCGGGGGGCAGATACGCAGTATTTT. Translated: CASSQERRGADTQYF.

The V gene is TRBV7-3, the J gene TRBJ1-1, with D perhaps TRBD1 (6 bases). The CDR3 runs to 15 residues. V shed 4 bases and J shed 0 bases, with 12 bases lying between them. CDR1 SGHTA and CDR2 FQGTGA come from the germline V gene. CDR3 coding DNA: TGTGCCAGCAGCTCCGACGACAGGATGAACACTGAAGCTTTCTTT. Translated: CASSSDDRMNTEAFF.

This chain uses TRBV18 with TRBJ1-4, with D unresolved. Trimming cost V 6 bases and J 4 bases, with 18 bases left between them. CDR1 is KGHSH, CDR2 LQKENI, per germline. The CDR3 spans 16 residues. CDR3: CASSKSGEAVNEKLFF. The CDR3 nucleotides are TGTGCCAGCTCCAAGTCTGGGGAGGCGGTTAATGAAAAACTGTTTTTT.

This clone has only one observation. The V gene is TRBV7-7, the J gene TRBJ2-1, with 7 bases matching TRBD2. Germline V gene lookup returns CDR1 SSHAT and CDR2 FNYEAQ (reference sequence). Unmatched junction bases numbered 2, after V lost 1 base and J lost 2 bases. The CDR3 extends over 15 amino acids. The CDR3 region is CASSLGGSPYNEQFF. The CDR3 region has the DNA TGTGCCAGCAGCTTAGGCGGGAGCCCCTACAATGAGCAGTTCTTC.

The rearrangement links TRBV6-6 to TRBJ1-1; D is perhaps TRBD1 (5 bases). CDR1 and CDR2 (germline): MNHNY, SVGAGI (reference sequence). The V end was cut by 2 bases, the J end by 5 bases, with 9 bases between. This CDR3 has 13 residues. CDR3 amino acids: CASSYPQVTEAFF. CDR3 nucleotide sequence: TGTGCCAGCAGTTACCCACAGGTTACTGAAGCTTTCTTT.

The chain is built from TRBV7-2 and TRBJ2-5; 10 nucleotides agree with TRBD2. CDR3 length: 17 residues. Germline trimming cut 1 base from V and 4 bases from J; bases unmatched to any gene: 9. Germline values: CDR1 SGHTA, CDR2 FQGNSA. Written as DNA, the CDR3 is TGTGCCAGCAGCTTAGGGGGAAGCGGGAGGGATCGAGAGACCCAGTACTTC. As protein: CASSLGGSGRDRETQYF.

The genes are TRBV5-4 and TRBJ1-3; D remains unclear. Germline V gives CDR1 SGHNT, CDR2 YYREEE (reference sequence). This CDR3 spans 15 amino acids. V lost 2 bases to trimming and J lost 0 bases, with 9 bases between them. CDR3 sequence: CASSFRGSSGNTIYF. CDR3 bases: TGTGCCAGCAGCTTTAGAGGTAGCTCTGGAAACACCATATATTTT.

The rearrangement joins TRBV7-2 to TRBJ2-3; 10 nucleotides agree with TRBD1. J gave up 7 bases and V 5 bases, and 9 bases lay outside the gene matches. Germline-derived CDR1 and CDR2 are SGHTA and FQGNSA. The CDR3 extends over 15 amino acids. The DNA for the CDR3 is TGTGCCAGCAGCCCGGGACAGGGGAATCTTAATACGCAGTATTTT. Translating gives CASSPGQGNLNTQYF.

This rearrangement joins TRBV19 to TRBJ1-3, with 7 nucleotides matching TRBD1. The V and J ends lost 5 bases and 0 bases, in that order; junction bases with no gene match: 10. This CDR3 is built from 17 residues. The V gene's germline CDR1 is LNHDA and CDR2 SQIVND (reference sequence). This CDR3 is CASSSPGQPSSGNTIYF. The CDR3 DNA is TGTGCCAGTAGTTCCCCGGGACAGCCGTCCTCTGGAAACACCATATATTTT. The full variable domain, in which reference TRBV19 and TRBJ1-3 provide the parts outside the CDR3, is DGGITQSPKYLFRKEGQNVTLSCEQNLNHDAMYWYRQDPGQGLRLIYYSQIVNDFQKGDIAEGYSVSREKKESFPLTVTSAQKNPTAFYLCASSSPGQPSSGNTIYFGEGSWLTVV.